This passage covers 15 T cell receptor beta chains from one sample sequenced in a study of blood T cell repertoires in COVID-19. The data were produced by immunoSEQ multiplex PCR, yet TCRdb's version contains in-frame clones alone and is incomplete. The sample comprises 200,000 to 250,000 clones, about 84% of which are singletons, and 4.3% rests with the top ten. The sample comprised PBMCs or T cells enriched from blood (not recorded which). The receptor set was obtained from a young man with acute COVID-19.

This chain joins TRBV28 and TRBJ1-2, with TRBD1 matching 7 bases. Germline lookup yields CDR1 MDHEN and CDR2 SYDVKM. With 6 bases clipped from V and 3 bases from J, the junction kept 10 bases outside the gene matches. This CDR3 contains 15 residues. The CDR3 bases are TGTGCCAGCAGGAAGACAGGGCAGTCCCACTATGGCTACACCTTC. It yields the protein CASRKTGQSHYGYTF.

In its sample, this clone was seen a few times. CDR3 amino acids: CASSQLGGVNNEQFF. CDR3 DNA sequence: TGCGCCAGCAGCCAATTGGGGGGGGTAAACAATGAGCAGTTCTTC. The chain uses TRBV4-1 and TRBJ2-1; 7 positions match TRBD2. The CDR3 has 15 residues. CDR1 MGHRA and CDR2 YSYEKL come from the germline V gene. Losses at the gene ends were 2 bases for V and 5 bases for J; bases not matched to a gene: 6.

The genes are TRBV15 and TRBJ2-2, with 7 bases fitting TRBD2. Trimming took 6 bases from V and 3 from J; bases not matched to a gene: 10. The CDR3 has 16 amino acids. The germline CDR1 and CDR2 sequences are LNHNV and YYDKDF (reference sequence). CDR3 in DNA: TGTGCCACCAGGTCCGGGGGGTCCAGCTACACCGGGGAGCTGTTTTTT. The encoded protein is CATRSGGSSYTGELFF.

The genes are TRBV19 and TRBJ2-2, with TRBD1 as a possible D gene (5 bases). Germline CDR1 and CDR2: LNHDA and SQIVND (reference sequence). Trimming shortened V by 5 bases and J by 6 bases, and 10 bases separated the two germline ends. CDR3 size: 13 residues. CDR3 sequence (DNA): TGTGCCAGTAGTTCTCCAGGGCCCGGGGAGCTGTTTTTT. As protein: CASSSPGPGELFF. Full variable domain (remainder filled in from reference TRBV19 and TRBJ2-2): DGGITQSPKYLFRKEGQNVTLSCEQNLNHDAMYWYRQDPGQGLRLIYYSQIVNDFQKGDIAEGYSVSREKKESFPLTVTSAQKNPTAFYLCASSSPGPGELFFGEGSRLTVL.

This chain uses TRBV6-6 with TRBJ1-2; 8 bases are shared with TRBD1. The CDR3 totals 14 residues. V dropped 6 bases and J dropped 4; count of bases not matched to a gene: 7. Germline V gene lookup returns CDR1 MNHNY and CDR2 SVGAGI (reference sequence). In DNA form, the CDR3 reads TGTGCCAGCAGCCCAGGGGGCGCCAGCTATGGCTACACCTTC. Encoded protein: CASSPGGASYGYTF.

The chain employs TRBV18 and TRBJ1-2, with 7 bases fitting TRBD1. Germline-derived CDR1 and CDR2 are KGHSH and LQKENI. This CDR3 is 13 amino acids long. Trimming took 3 bases from V and 6 from J; bases not matched to a gene: 4. The CDR3 sequence is CASSPTGEDGYTF. Here the CDR3 DNA reads TGTGCCAGCTCACCTACAGGGGAGGATGGCTACACCTTC.

About this clone: Just one base apart from a much larger clone, this may be a read error. The chain uses TRBV7-2 and TRBJ2-3; 9 bases map to TRBD2. Losses at the gene ends were 1 base for V and 1 base for J; bases not matched to a gene: 0. In germline, CDR1 is SGHTA, CDR2 FQGNSA. CDR3 length: 15 amino acids. The CDR3 coding sequence is TGTGCCAGCAGCTTAGGACTAGCGGGCACAGATACGCAGTATTTT. Translated, it gives CASSLGLAGTDTQYF.

The chain uses TRBV27 and TRBJ1-2, with 10 bases matching TRBD1. Per germline, CDR1 MNHEY and CDR2 SMNVEV (reference sequence). Losses at the gene ends were 5 bases for V and 8 bases for J; bases not matched to a gene: 23. The CDR3 runs to 19 residues. CDR3 residues: CASSQYSGGDRGVGDGYTF. The CDR3, as DNA: TGTGCCAGCAGTCAATATAGCGGGGGGGACAGGGGCGTTGGTGACGGCTACACCTTC.

The chain joins TRBV27 to TRBJ2-5; 8 nucleotides align to TRBD1. CDR3 size: 14 residues. Losses at the gene ends were 6 bases for V and 5 bases for J; bases not matched to a gene: 8. The germline CDR1 and CDR2 sequences are MNHEY and SMNVEV (reference sequence). Here the CDR3 DNA reads TGTGCCAGCAGCCGCCGGACAGGGAAGGAGACCCAGTACTTC. This gives the protein CASSRRTGKETQYF.

Points on this clone: The same CDR3 can be traced to other DNA sequences in this sample. The chain is built from TRBV6-1 and TRBJ2-3; 12 nucleotides line up with TRBD2. The junction had 3 bases not matched to a gene; V was cut back by 3 bases and J by 2 bases. Germline V gives CDR1 MNHNS, CDR2 SASEGT. The CDR3 sequence is 16 residues long. The chain's CDR3 is CASSETSGGVTDTQYF. The DNA of the CDR3 is TGTGCCAGCAGTGAGACTAGCGGGGGAGTCACAGATACGCAGTATTTT.

The gene calls are TRBV5-1 and TRBJ2-1; possibly TRBD1 for D (6 bases). The germline V gene has CDR1 SGHRS and CDR2 YFSETQ. V was trimmed by 7 bases and J by 0 bases, leaving 17 bases between them. The CDR3 spans 16 residues. CDR3 sequence: CASRNLQGSSYNEQFF. The CDR3 nucleotides read TGCGCCAGCCGAAACCTTCAGGGGAGCTCCTACAATGAGCAGTTCTTC. The complete variable domain, with remaining parts taken from reference TRBV5-1 and TRBJ2-1, reads KAGVTQTPRYLIKTRGQQVTLSCSPISGHRSVSWYQQTPGQGLQFLFEYFSETQRNKGNFPGRFSGRQFSNSRSEMNVSTLELGDSALYLCASRNLQGSSYNEQFFGPGTRLTVL.

This sequence joins TRBV7-9 and TRBJ2-2; the D is unclear. V shed 2 bases and J shed 1 base, with 5 bases lying between them. The CDR3 loop spans 14 amino acids. Germline CDR1 SEHNR, CDR2 FQNEAQ (reference sequence). The CDR3 DNA is TGTGCCAGCAGCTTACCCGGGAACACCGGGGAGCTGTTTTTT. This gives the protein CASSLPGNTGELFF.

This chain connects TRBV9 to TRBJ2-6; no clear D. V was cut by 4 bases and J by 4 bases, with 9 bases left in between. The CDR3 has 14 residues. Per the germline V gene, CDR1 is SGDLS and CDR2 is YYNGEE. Written as DNA, the CDR3 is TGTGCCAGCAGCCCGTATTCCGGGGCCAACGTCCTGACTTTC. Its translation: CASSPYSGANVLTF. Full variable domain (remainder filled in from reference TRBV9 and TRBJ2-6): DSGVTQTPKHLITATGQRVTLRCSPRSGDLSVYWYQQSLDQGLQFLIQYYNGEERAKGNILERFSAQQFPDLHSELNLSSLELGDSALYFCASSPYSGANVLTFGAGSRLTVL.

J is TRBJ1-2 and V is TRBV28, with 8 bases identical to TRBD1. The CDR3 contains 14 residues. The germline CDR1 and CDR2 sequences are MDHEN and SYDVKM. Unmatched junction bases numbered 8, after V lost 5 bases and J lost 6 bases. The CDR3: CASSLLRGQDGYTF. For the CDR3, the DNA is TGTGCCAGCAGTCTGCTCAGGGGGCAAGATGGCTACACCTTC.

This clone came up once. The rearrangement uses TRBV6-5 and TRBJ1-1, with unresolved D. Between the trimmed V and J ends, which lost 10 bases and 1 base, there was a span of 10 bases. The CDR3 runs to 12 residues. Germline V lookup: CDR1 MNHEY, CDR2 SVGAGI. Here the CDR3 DNA reads TGTGCCACCAATAACAGGAACACTGAAGCTTTCTTT. Its translation: CATNNRNTEAFF.